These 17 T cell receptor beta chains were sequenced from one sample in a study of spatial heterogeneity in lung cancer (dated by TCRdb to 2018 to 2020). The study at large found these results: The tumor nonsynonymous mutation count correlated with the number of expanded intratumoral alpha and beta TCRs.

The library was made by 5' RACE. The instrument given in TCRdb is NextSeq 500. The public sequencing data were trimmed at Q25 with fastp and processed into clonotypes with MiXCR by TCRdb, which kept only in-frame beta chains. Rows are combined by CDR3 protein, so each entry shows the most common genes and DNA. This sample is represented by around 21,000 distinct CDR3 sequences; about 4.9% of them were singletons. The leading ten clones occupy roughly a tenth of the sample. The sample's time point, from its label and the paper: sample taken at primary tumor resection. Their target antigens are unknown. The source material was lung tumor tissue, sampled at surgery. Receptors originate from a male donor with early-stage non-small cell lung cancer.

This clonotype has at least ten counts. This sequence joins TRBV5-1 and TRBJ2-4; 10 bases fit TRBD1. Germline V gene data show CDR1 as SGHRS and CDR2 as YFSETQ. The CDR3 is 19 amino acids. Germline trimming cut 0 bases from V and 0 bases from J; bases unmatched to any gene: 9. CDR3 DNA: TGCGCCAGCAGCTTGGCCGACAGGGGGCGAGGATTAGCCAAAAACATTCAGTACTTC. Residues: CASSLADRGRGLAKNIQYF.

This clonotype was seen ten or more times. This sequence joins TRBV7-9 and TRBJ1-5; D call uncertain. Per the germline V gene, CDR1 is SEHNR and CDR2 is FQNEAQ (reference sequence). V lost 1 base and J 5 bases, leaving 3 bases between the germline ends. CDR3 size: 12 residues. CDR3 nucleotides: TGTGCCAGCAGCTTAGGTTATCAGCCCCAGCATTTT. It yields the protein CASSLGYQPQHF.

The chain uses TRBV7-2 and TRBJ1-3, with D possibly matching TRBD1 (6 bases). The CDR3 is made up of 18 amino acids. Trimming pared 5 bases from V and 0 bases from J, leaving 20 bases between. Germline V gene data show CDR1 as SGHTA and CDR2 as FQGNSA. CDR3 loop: CASSQSQGGFSSGNTIYF. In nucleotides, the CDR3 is TGTGCCAGCAGCCAATCACAGGGTGGTTTCAGCTCTGGAAACACCATATATTTT. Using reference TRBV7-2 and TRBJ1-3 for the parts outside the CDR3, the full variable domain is GAGVSQSPSNKVTEKGKDVELRCDPISGHTALYWYRQSLGQGLEFLIYFQGNSAPDKSGLPSDRFSAERTGGSVSTLTIQRTQQEDSAVYLCASSQSQGGFSSGNTIYFGEGSWLTVV.

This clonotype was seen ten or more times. CDR3 loop: CAISRPQGGGELFF. Written as DNA, the CDR3 is TGTGCCATCAGCCGGCCCCAGGGCGGCGGGGAGCTGTTTTTT. The chain employs TRBV10-3 and TRBJ2-2, with D possibly being TRBD1 (5 bases). CDR1 is ENHRY, CDR2 SYGVKD, per germline. V lost 6 bases and J 7 bases, leaving 15 bases between the germline ends. The CDR3 runs to 14 residues.

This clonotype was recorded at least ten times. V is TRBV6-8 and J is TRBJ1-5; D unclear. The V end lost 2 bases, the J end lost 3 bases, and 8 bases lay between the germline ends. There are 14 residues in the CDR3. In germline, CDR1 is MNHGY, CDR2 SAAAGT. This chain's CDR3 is CASSYRLFNQPQHF. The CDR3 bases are TGTGCCAGCAGTTACCGGCTCTTCAATCAGCCCCAGCATTTT.

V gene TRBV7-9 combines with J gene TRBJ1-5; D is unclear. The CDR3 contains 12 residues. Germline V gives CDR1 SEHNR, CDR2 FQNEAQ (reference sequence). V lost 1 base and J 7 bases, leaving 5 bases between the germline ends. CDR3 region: CASSLGTQPQHF. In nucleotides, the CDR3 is TGTGCCAGCAGCTTAGGAACCCAGCCCCAGCATTTT. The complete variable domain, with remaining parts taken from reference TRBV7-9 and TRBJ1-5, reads DTGVSQNPRHKITKRGQNVTFRCDPISEHNRLYWYRQTLGQGPEFLTYFQNEAQLEKSRLLSDRFSAERPKGSFSTLEIQRTEQGDSAMYLCASSLGTQPQHFGDGTRLSIL.

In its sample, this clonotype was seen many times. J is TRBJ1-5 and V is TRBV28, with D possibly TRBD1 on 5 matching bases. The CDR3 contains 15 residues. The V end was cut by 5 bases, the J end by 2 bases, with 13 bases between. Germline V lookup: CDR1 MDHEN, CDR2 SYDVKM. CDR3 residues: CASSPGTPGNQPQHF. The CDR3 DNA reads TGTGCCAGCAGTCCCGGGACTCCCGGCAATCAGCCCCAGCATTTT.

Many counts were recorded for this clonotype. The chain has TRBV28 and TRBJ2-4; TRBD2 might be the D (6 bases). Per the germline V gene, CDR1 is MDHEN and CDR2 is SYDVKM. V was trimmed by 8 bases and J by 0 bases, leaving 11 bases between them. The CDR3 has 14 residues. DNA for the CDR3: TGTGCCAGCCGCGGGGCCTTAGCCAAAAACATTCAGTACTTC. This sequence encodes CASRGALAKNIQYF.

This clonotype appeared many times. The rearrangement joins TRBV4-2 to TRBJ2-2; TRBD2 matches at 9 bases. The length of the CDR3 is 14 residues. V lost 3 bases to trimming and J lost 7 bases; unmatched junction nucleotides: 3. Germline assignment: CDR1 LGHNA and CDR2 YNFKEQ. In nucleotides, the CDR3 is TGTGCCAGCAGCCACAGCGGGAGGAACGGGGAGCTGTTTTTT. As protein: CASSHSGRNGELFF.

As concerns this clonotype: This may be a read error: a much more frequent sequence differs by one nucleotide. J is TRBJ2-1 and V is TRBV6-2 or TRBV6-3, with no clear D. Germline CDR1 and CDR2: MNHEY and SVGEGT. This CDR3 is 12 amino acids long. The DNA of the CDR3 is TGTACCAGCAGTTCCCAGTGGGGTGAGCAGTTCTTC. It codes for CTSSSQWGEQFF.

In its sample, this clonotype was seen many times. The CDR3, as DNA: TGTGCCAGCAGTCTCGACAGGAGTAGGGAAGAGACCCAGTACTTC. It encodes CASSLDRSREETQYF. The V and J genes are TRBV28 and TRBJ2-5; tentatively, D is TRBD1 (6 bases). The CDR3 covers 15 residues. Germline CDR1 reads MDHEN; CDR2 reads SYDVKM. Trimming shortened V by 5 bases and J by 3 bases, and 16 bases separated the two germline ends.

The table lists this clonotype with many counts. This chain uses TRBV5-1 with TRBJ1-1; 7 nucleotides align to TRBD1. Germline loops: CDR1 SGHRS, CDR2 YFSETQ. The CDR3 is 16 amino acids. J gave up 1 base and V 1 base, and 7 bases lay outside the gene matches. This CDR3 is CASSLTGQTKNTEAFF. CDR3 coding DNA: TGCGCCAGCAGCTTGACGGGACAGACTAAGAACACTGAAGCTTTCTTT.

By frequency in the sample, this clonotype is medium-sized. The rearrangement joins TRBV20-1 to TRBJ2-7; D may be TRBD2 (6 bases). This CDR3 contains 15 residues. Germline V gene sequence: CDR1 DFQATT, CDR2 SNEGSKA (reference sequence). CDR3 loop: CSANPPGLLGGEQYF. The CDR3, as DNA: TGCAGCGCCAACCCCCCGGGACTCCTGGGGGGAGAGCAGTACTTC.

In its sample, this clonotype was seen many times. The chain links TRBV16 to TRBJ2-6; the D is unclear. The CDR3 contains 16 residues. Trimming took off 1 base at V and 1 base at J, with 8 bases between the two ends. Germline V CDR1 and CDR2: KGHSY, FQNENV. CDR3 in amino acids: CASSQFSASGANVLTF. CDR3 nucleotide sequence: TGTGCCAGCAGCCAATTCTCGGCTTCTGGGGCCAACGTCCTGACTTTC.

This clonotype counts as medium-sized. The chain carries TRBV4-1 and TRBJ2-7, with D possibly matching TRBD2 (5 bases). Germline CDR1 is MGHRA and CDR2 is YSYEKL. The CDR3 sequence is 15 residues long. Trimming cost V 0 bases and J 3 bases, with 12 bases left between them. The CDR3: CASSQDWRALYEQYF. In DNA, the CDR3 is TGCGCCAGCAGCCAAGATTGGCGGGCCCTCTACGAGCAGTACTTC.

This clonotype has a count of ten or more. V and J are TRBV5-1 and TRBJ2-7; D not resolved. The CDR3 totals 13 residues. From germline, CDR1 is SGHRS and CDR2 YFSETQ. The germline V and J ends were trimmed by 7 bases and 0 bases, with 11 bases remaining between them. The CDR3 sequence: CASGFLDSYEQYF. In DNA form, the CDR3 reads TGCGCCAGCGGGTTCTTAGACTCCTACGAGCAGTACTTC. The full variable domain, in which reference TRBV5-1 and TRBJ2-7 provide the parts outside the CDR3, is KAGVTQTPRYLIKTRGQQVTLSCSPISGHRSVSWYQQTPGQGLQFLFEYFSETQRNKGNFPGRFSGRQFSNSRSEMNVSTLELGDSALYLCASGFLDSYEQYFGPGTRLTVT.

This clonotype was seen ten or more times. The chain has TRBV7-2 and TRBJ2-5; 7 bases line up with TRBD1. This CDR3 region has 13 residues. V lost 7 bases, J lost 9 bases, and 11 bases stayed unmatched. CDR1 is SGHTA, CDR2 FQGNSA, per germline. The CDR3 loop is CASTVDRRYAQYF. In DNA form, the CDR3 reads TGTGCCAGCACGGTGGACAGGCGGTACGCCCAGTACTTC.